The sequence of this T cell receptor beta chain was determined in a study of T cell responses to AZD1222 COVID-19 vaccine (dated by TCRdb to the early 2020s). General notes on the study: AZD1222 recipients whose second dose came at about 4 weeks and those whose second dose came at about 12 weeks were combined into one group, since spike-specific TCR depth and breadth did not differ between the two schedules. TCR sequencing was performed for roughly 250 trial participants, of whom 200 to 210 were given two doses of AZD1222 and roughly 25 were given two doses of MenACWY control vaccine. Trial participants were enrolled by age into 18-55, 56-69 and 70-plus year subgroups, with roughly 150, 30 and 60 TCR-sequenced participants respectively. The full study reports these points: A significant rise in spike-specific TCR breadth and depth was observed after two AZD1222 doses relative to day 0 and relative to MenACWY recipients. Because no day 14 peak-response samples were available, repertoires were characterized only after the peak T cell response. Most participants were white British and females outnumbered males, and the authors suggested that clonal diversity may have been underestimated. Epitopes outside the regions mutated in the B.1.351 and B.1.1.7 variants were reportedly recognized by nearly half of the unique spike-specific TCRs. Conclusions about previously exposed vaccinees are limited, since just 6 or 7 AZD1222 recipients were seropositive for SARS-CoV-2 at baseline. The whole spike protein was spanned by vaccine-associated CD4 TCRs, and dominant responses were seen in regions 160-218 and 743-854. The 56-69-year group was small, and its depth increase did not reach significance, likely because of low power.

The CDR3 numbers 16 residues from cysteine through phenylalanine. Only the CDR3 part of the read is kept: 48 bases, read in frame from the first base. The germline V gene yields SGHRS for CDR1 and YFSETQ for CDR2. The V end loses 4 bases and the J end loses 3 bases, and a stretch of 19 bases separates them. In the paper's terms, the time point label means: baseline before first vaccination. Samples from vaccinated people were obtained from the UK trials COV001 and COV002, which included a single-blind randomized controlled phase 2/3 trial of AZD1222 (ChAdOx1 nCoV-19) in healthy adults. For TCRbeta chain sequencing, PBMC samples from trial participants were taken at day 0 and at day 28 after the second dose. Worth noting for this clone: Its antigen has not been determined. No much larger clone is present one base from it, and per-base qualities are unavailable.

The CDR3 regions of human TCRbeta chains were subjected to immunosequencing. The source study handled its data this way. TCRs in the repertoires were matched against a reference library of SARS-CoV-2-specific TCRs that had been generated with the MIRA antigen-specificity platform. Breadth was defined as the fraction of unique TCRs that were SARS-CoV-2-associated. Depth was defined as the fraction of total T cells that were SARS-CoV-2-associated. Each spike-specific TCR was assigned to its reactive spike region and to a CD4 or CD8 class using the MIRA data. Log10-transformed breadth and depth values were compared by one-way ANOVA with Sidak's multiple comparisons tests. Imported from immuneACCESS, the table was reduced by TCRdb to in-frame sequences with V and J called. These copies leave out some clones; in studies compared against another copy, an unresolved V gene accounts for under half, and the cause of the remainder is not known. Clonal size and the V and J genes are those of that table, whereas D and trimming came from the DNA. In this sample the table shows around 66,000 clones, about 88% of which occur a single time. Approximately 15% of the sample is in the top ten clones.

This TCR was recovered from an adult in good health. This material consisted of peripheral blood, taken on day 0 of AZD1222 vaccination. Recombination connected TRBV5-1 to TRBJ2-5; the D gene assignment is ambiguous. The CDR3 reads as follows: CASSKNGPPPKETQYF. DNA sequence: TGCGCCAGCAGCAAGAATGGGCCACCCCCAAAAGAGACCCAGTACTTC.